This record looks at one TCR beta chain sequence and its context. Its antigen has not been determined. Base qualities were left out, and no much larger clone turns up one base away. During the collection period, no immune events, such as infections, were documented for the healthy donors. Time-dependent variance in a beta-binomial model of T-cell clone differential abundance was calibrated using healthy-donor blood repertoires as a training cohort. The training cohort included around 10 healthy donors, of whom 3 were female and 7 were male. An age range of roughly 25 to 65 years, with an average of 43 years, was recorded for the donors. Whole blood from each healthy donor was obtained from a commercial supplier and was collected at three time points roughly two weeks apart. Genomic DNA was extracted from unsorted whole blood for immunosequencing. TCRbeta CDR3 regions were profiled by bias-controlled multiplex PCR amplification of genomic DNA with the immunoSEQ Assay. As for the authors' bioinformatics: To quantify the absolute abundance of each unique TCRbeta CDR3 region, the sequences were collapsed and filtered. Differential abundance was tested with a binomial (Fisher-equivalent) model and with a beta-binomial model adding time-dependent variance fitted from healthy donors. Any clone with fewer than 5 combined templates was excluded, and a clone was called differentially abundant if its Benjamini-Hochberg FDR was below 0.01. Beta-binomial variance was modeled as a function of total template count across the two samples using the form v = (b*log(k)+a)^2. TCRdb stores this immuneACCESS table with in-frame sequences only. Part of the clones is absent; in the studies checked, under half of the shortfall reflects unresolved V genes, and no reason is known for the rest. The DNA gave D and trimming, while V, J and clone size come from that table. Recorded for this sample are approximately 79,000 clones; roughly nine tenths of them occurred a single time. In total, the top ten clones hold 3% to 3.5% of the sample.

The data were obtained in a study of identifying expanded T cells in peripheral blood (dated by TCRdb to about 2019). Concerning the study at large: Four technical replicates, made by sequencing separate aliquots from the same pool of genomic DNA, were compared pairwise.

Findings and caveats that apply to the study as a whole: Both the number of clones called differentially abundant and the false-positive rate were significantly reduced by the beta-binomial model across all healthy-donor time intervals. The authors expected that over much longer intervals, such as months to years, biological variance in healthy repertoires might increase even further. The binomial model flagged 0.95 to 1.5 differentially abundant clones between technical replicates but around 16 over two weeks and 18 to 20 over around four weeks. Variance in clone template counts between approximately two-week samples significantly increased with total template count across all healthy donors.

According to the germline V gene, CDR1 reads SGHDN and CDR2 reads FVKESK. From the cysteine up to the phenylalanine, the CDR3 has a length of 15 residues. The CDR3 DNA has 45 bases and is translated from base 1. V is cut by 3 bases and J by 0 bases, and the space between the germline ends is 9 bases. This sequence originates from a person aged 18 to 70 in good health. The chain couples TRBV14 to TRBJ2-4; TRBD2 is possibly the D segment (6 matching bases). The sample was blood. Here the CDR3 is given as CASSQTRLAKNIQYF. The nucleotides read TGTGCCAGCAGCCAGACTAGATTAGCCAAAAACATTCAGTACTTC.